One TCR beta chain is described in this entry. This specimen belongs to a study of blood T cell repertoires in COVID-19. Looking at the study overall: Acute-phase and convalescent COVID-19 samples originated in the United States, Italy and Spain. In each case, the material was cDNA or gDNA derived from T cells, B-cell-depleted T cells, or PBMCs.

Clones were sequenced by immunoSEQ multiplex PCR, and TCRdb holds only the in-frame ones, with some missing. The table records about 280,000 clones, over 75% of them present only once. Between the trimmed V and J ends, which lost 0 bases and 8 bases, there was a span of 13 bases. The CDR3 has 15 residues. Germline V gene sequence: CDR1 MNHEY, CDR2 SVGAGI. The V call is TRBV6-5, the J call TRBJ1-4; D may be TRBD1 (5 bases). Material: peripheral blood. This clonotype originated in a human donor in a cohort sampled during active COVID-19. The CDR3 loop is CASSYSSQGKEKLFF. In DNA form, the CDR3 reads TGTGCCAGCAGTTACTCGAGTCAGGGAAAGGAAAAACTGTTTTTT.